The 22 T cell receptor beta chains below come from one sample, sequenced in a study of blood T cell repertoires in COVID-19. Produced via immunoSEQ multiplex PCR; TCRdb's table is partial and in-frame only. Of about 210,000 clones detected, 75% to 90% appear once; the ten largest clones hold 0.95% to 1.5%. The sequenced material came from PBMCs or T cells enriched from blood (not recorded which). These receptor sequences come from a man aged 30-40 years who had recovered from COVID-19.

This clone turned up a few times. The genes are TRBV28 and TRBJ2-5, with D tentatively TRBD2 (7 bases). CDR1 and CDR2 (germline): MDHEN, SYDVKM. This CDR3 is built from 16 residues. V dropped 5 bases and J dropped 4 bases, with 20 bases sitting between them. CDR3 protein: CASSPSGGGLVETQYF. The DNA for the CDR3 is TGTGCCAGCAGTCCAAGTGGGGGGGGCTTAGTAGAGACCCAGTACTTC. Full variable domain (missing parts from reference TRBV28 and TRBJ2-5): DVKVTQSSRYLVKRTGEKVFLECVQDMDHENMFWYRQDPGLGLRLIYFSYDVKMKEKGDIPEGYSVSREKKERFSLILESASTNQTSMYLCASSPSGGGLVETQYFGPGTRLLVL.

This sequence joins TRBV24-1 and TRBJ2-1; 11 bases are a match to TRBD2. This CDR3 spans 17 amino acids. CDR1 KGHDR and CDR2 SFDVKD come from the germline V gene. V shed 2 bases, J shed 9 bases, and the junction held 11 bases outside the gene matches. DNA of the CDR3: TGTGCCACCAGTGATTCCCAACTAGCGGGAGTCTCTGGTGAGCAGTTCTTC. It is translated as CATSDSQLAGVSGEQFF.

This chain uses TRBV11-3 with TRBJ2-5; 7 positions match TRBD1. Germline loops: CDR1 SGHNT, CDR2 YENEEA. V lost 5 bases, J lost 5 bases, and 11 bases stayed unmatched. The CDR3 sequence is 15 residues long. The CDR3 protein is CASSQRAQGFETQYF. For the CDR3, the DNA is TGTGCCAGCAGCCAAAGGGCACAGGGGTTCGAGACCCAGTACTTC.

The rearrangement joins TRBV19 to TRBJ2-7; 9 bases are shared with TRBD1. The germline CDR1 and CDR2 sequences are LNHDA and SQIVND (reference sequence). The CDR3 spans 15 residues. V lost 2 bases, J lost 3 bases, and 5 bases stayed unmatched. In DNA form, the CDR3 reads TGTGCCAGTAGTATAATGGGACAGGGAGGCTACGAGCAGTACTTC. Encoded protein: CASSIMGQGGYEQYF.

The CDR3, as DNA: TGTGCCAGTAGGACCTCTGGGGCCCCCAATGAGCAGTTCTTC. Translating gives CASRTSGAPNEQFF. The chain uses TRBV19 and TRBJ2-1, with D perhaps matching TRBD1 (5 bases). Germline loops: CDR1 LNHDA, CDR2 SQIVND (reference sequence). V shed 6 bases and J shed 6 bases, with 15 bases lying between them. The CDR3 length is 14 residues.

V gene TRBV24-1 combines with J gene TRBJ2-1, with D tentatively TRBD1 (6 bases). The CDR3 totals 14 residues. The germline CDR1 and CDR2 sequences are KGHDR and SFDVKD. Trimming left V 3 bases short and J 6 bases short, with 11 bases between. The CDR3 coding sequence is TGTGCCACCAGTGATCCTACAGGGTCCAATGAGCAGTTCTTC. It codes for CATSDPTGSNEQFF.

CDR3 in DNA: TGTGCCAGCAGCTTTGCGGCCTACAATGAGCAGTTCTTC. Its protein product is CASSFAAYNEQFF. J is TRBJ2-1 and V is TRBV5-6; D call uncertain. Germline V CDR1 and CDR2: SGHDT, YYEEEE. CDR3 length equals 13 residues. Deletions cut 2 bases from V and 2 bases from J, with 5 bases between.

The genes are TRBV29-1 and TRBJ1-1, with TRBD1 identical over 10 bases. V shed 4 bases, J shed 4 bases, and the junction held 9 bases outside the gene matches. The CDR3 loop spans 15 amino acids. Germline loops: CDR1 SQVTM, CDR2 ANQGSEA. CDR3 DNA: TGCAGCGTTGCGACAGGGGGCGGGTGGGGCACTGAAGCTTTCTTT. Its translation: CSVATGGGWGTEAFF. Full variable domain (missing parts from reference TRBV29-1 and TRBJ1-1): SAVISQKPSRDICQRGTSLTIQCQVDSQVTMMFWYRQQPGQSLTLIATANQGSEATYESGFVIDKFPISRPNLTFSTLTVSNMSPEDSSIYLCSVATGGGWGTEAFFGQGTRLTVV.

The chain has TRBV2 and TRBJ2-2; 9 nucleotides match TRBD1. The junction had 3 bases not matched to a gene; V was cut back by 6 bases and J by 1 base. CDR1 is SNHLY, CDR2 FYNNEI, per germline. CDR3 length: 15 amino acids. CDR3 nucleotide sequence: TGTGCCAGCAGCGGGACAGGGCGGAACACCGGGGAGCTGTTTTTT. As protein: CASSGTGRNTGELFF.

This sequence joins TRBV5-1 and TRBJ2-7, with 8 bases that match TRBD1. Germline V gene lookup returns CDR1 SGHRS and CDR2 YFSETQ. After removal of 2 bases from V and 2 bases from J, the junction contained 6 bases not matched to a gene. The CDR3 sequence is 15 residues long. The CDR3 nucleotides read TGCGCCAGCAGCTTCCAGGGGGCGAGGGCCTACGAGCAGTACTTC. It encodes CASSFQGARAYEQYF.

The J gene is TRBJ2-2, the V gene TRBV4-3; 8 bases fit TRBD1. V was clipped by 0 bases and J by 6 bases; unmatched bases: 9. CDR3 length equals 17 residues. Germline CDR1 is LGHNA and CDR2 is YSLEER. CDR3 coding DNA: TGCGCCAGCAGCCAAGATGTAGGCAGGGGGCTCTCCGGGGAGCTGTTTTTT. This gives the protein CASSQDVGRGLSGELFF.

The chain is built from TRBV2 and TRBJ2-3; D remains unclear. Trimming removed 2 bases from V and 4 bases from J, with 4 bases in between. The germline CDR1 and CDR2 sequences are SNHLY and FYNNEI. CDR3 length: 12 amino acids. The DNA of the CDR3 is TGTGCCAGCAGTGAAATCTCAGATACGCAGTATTTT. It specifies CASSEISDTQYF.

The chain carries TRBV19 and TRBJ1-6, with TRBD1 matching 7 bases. CDR3 length equals 15 residues. J gave up 7 bases and V 4 bases, and 7 bases lay outside the gene matches. The germline CDR1 and CDR2 sequences are LNHDA and SQIVND (reference sequence). The CDR3 loop is CASSTLTGSNSPLHF. The CDR3 DNA is TGTGCCAGTAGTACGTTGACAGGGTCGAATTCACCCCTCCACTTT.

This chain joins TRBV3-1 (or the pseudogene TRBV3-2) and TRBJ2-3; tentative D call: TRBD2 (6 bases). V lost 3 bases, J lost 0 bases, and 13 bases lay in between. Germline CDR1 reads LGHDT; CDR2 reads YNNKEL (reference sequence). The CDR3 contains 16 residues. DNA of the CDR3: TGTGCCAGCAGCCAGGTGACTAGAAGTAGCACAGATACGCAGTATTTT. This encodes CASSQVTRSSTDTQYF.

The chain links TRBV7-8 to TRBJ2-5; 12 nucleotides line up with TRBD2. Germline loops: CDR1 SGHVS, CDR2 FQNEAQ. The CDR3 loop spans 17 amino acids. The V and J ends lost 5 bases and 5 bases, in that order; junction bases with no gene match: 12. The CDR3 loop is CASSPPSGRGRRETQYF. The CDR3, as DNA: TGTGCCAGCAGCCCCCCTAGCGGGAGGGGTAGACGGGAGACCCAGTACTTC.

The V and J genes are TRBV9 and TRBJ2-7; 7 nucleotides agree with TRBD1. Germline CDR1 SGDLS, CDR2 YYNGEE. Trimming took 3 bases from V and 5 from J; bases not matched to a gene: 5. The CDR3 covers 13 residues. For the CDR3, the DNA is TGTGCCAGCAGCGGCTCGGGACAGAACGAGCAGTACTTC. Protein sequence: CASSGSGQNEQYF.

The genes are TRBV4-2 and TRBJ2-1; 10 nucleotides match TRBD2. This CDR3 region has 16 residues. The V gene end was trimmed by 0 bases and the J gene end by 4 bases; junction bases not matched to a gene: 3. Germline CDR1 and CDR2: LGHNA and YNFKEQ. This chain's CDR3 is CASSQDTAGGYNEQFF. In DNA, the CDR3 is TGTGCCAGCAGCCAAGATACAGCGGGGGGGTACAATGAGCAGTTCTTC.

The chain is built from TRBV18 and TRBJ1-2, with a weak D call TRBD1 (5 bases). There are 16 residues in the CDR3. Deletions cut 2 bases from V and 4 bases from J, with 17 bases between. Looked up from germline, CDR1 is KGHSH and CDR2 is LQKENI. The CDR3 nucleotides are TGTGCCAGCTCACCAATTCAGGGAGGGCTCTCCTATGGCTACACCTTC. Protein product: CASSPIQGGLSYGYTF. Drawing the rest from reference TRBV18 and TRBJ1-2, the complete variable domain is NAGVMQNPRHLVRRRGQEARLRCSPMKGHSHVYWYRQLPEEGLKFMVYLQKENIIDESGMPKERFSAEFPKEGPSILRIQQVVRGDSAAYFCASSPIQGGLSYGYTFGSGTRLTVV.

The J gene is TRBJ2-1, the V gene TRBV21-1; the D call TRBD2 from the table was never checked on the DNA. TRBV21-1 is recorded as a pseudogene. This CDR3 is built from 16 residues. CDR3 in DNA: TGTGCCAGCAGCAACTCCGGGACTAGCGGGCCCAATGAGCAGTTCTTC. Its protein is CASSNSGTSGPNEQFF.

The rearrangement uses TRBV6-2 or TRBV6-3 and TRBJ2-5; 12 bases are shared with TRBD2. Germline CDR1 is MNHEY and CDR2 is SVGEGT. This CDR3 spans 15 amino acids. With 3 bases clipped from V and 5 bases from J, the junction kept 4 bases outside the gene matches. CDR3 nucleotide sequence: TGTGCCAGCAGTTATCAGACTAGCGGGAGCGAGACCCAGTACTTC. It encodes CASSYQTSGSETQYF.

V gene TRBV5-4 combines with J gene TRBJ2-1, with 8 bases fitting TRBD2. There are 16 residues in the CDR3. From germline, CDR1 is SGHNT and CDR2 YYREEE (reference sequence). V was pared by 0 bases and J by 5 bases, with 7 bases of the junction left unmatched. The DNA of the CDR3 is TGTGCCAGCAGCTTGGCCCGCACTAGCGGAAACAATGAGCAGTTCTTC. As protein: CASSLARTSGNNEQFF.

The chain is built from TRBV5-1 and TRBJ1-1, with D possibly being TRBD1 (6 bases). Germline CDR1 reads SGHRS; CDR2 reads YFSETQ. V was trimmed by 1 base and J by 4 bases, leaving 11 bases between them. The CDR3 sequence is 14 residues long. The CDR3 protein is CASSLTGLGTEAFF. The CDR3 DNA follows: TGCGCCAGCAGCTTGACAGGGCTAGGCACTGAAGCTTTCTTT.